This TCR beta chain is from a study of early T cells in non-severe SARS-CoV-2 infection. Notes on the study in general: Matching against VDJdb likely underestimated virus-specific expansions, favoring anti-spike CD8.

Individual cDNA molecules each received unique molecular identifiers attached to them. From the 5' RACE reads, TCRdb called clonotypes with MiXCR, one entry per CDR3 protein. The sample lists 60,000 to 70,000 distinct CDR3 sequences, 9.1% seen once, with approximately 3% in the top ten. The CDR3 has 13 residues. Germline V gene data show CDR1 as SGHKS and CDR2 as YYEKEE (reference sequence). V was shortened by 5 bases and J by 6 bases, with 11 bases between the two germline ends. This clonotype was counted a few times. Its antigen is as yet unknown. The sequenced sample was whole blood. The TCR comes from an adult who was a healthcare worker with PCR-confirmed SARS-CoV-2 infection or an uninfected control (not recorded which). The chain combines TRBV5-5 with TRBJ1-4; D not resolved. This CDR3 is CASRPDTYEKLFF. The DNA of the CDR3 is TGTGCCAGCAGACCCGACACGTATGAAAAACTGTTTTTT.